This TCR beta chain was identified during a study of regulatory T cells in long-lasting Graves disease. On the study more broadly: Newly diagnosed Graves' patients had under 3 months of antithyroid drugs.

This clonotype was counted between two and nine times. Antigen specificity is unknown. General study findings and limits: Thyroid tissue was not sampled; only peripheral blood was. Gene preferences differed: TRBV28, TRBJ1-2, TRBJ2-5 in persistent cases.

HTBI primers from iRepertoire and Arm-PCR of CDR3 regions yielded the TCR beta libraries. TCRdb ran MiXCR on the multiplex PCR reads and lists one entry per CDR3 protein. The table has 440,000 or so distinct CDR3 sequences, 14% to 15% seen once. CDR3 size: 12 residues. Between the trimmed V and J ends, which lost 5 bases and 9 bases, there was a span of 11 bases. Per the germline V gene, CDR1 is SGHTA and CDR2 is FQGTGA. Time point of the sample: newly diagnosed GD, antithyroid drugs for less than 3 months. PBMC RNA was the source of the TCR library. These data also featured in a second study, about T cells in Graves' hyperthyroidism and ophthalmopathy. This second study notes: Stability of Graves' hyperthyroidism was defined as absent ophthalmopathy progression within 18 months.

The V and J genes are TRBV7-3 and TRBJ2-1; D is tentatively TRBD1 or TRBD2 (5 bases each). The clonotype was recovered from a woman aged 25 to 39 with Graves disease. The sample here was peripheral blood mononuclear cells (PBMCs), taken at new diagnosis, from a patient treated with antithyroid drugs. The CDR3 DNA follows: TGTGCCAGCAGCCCCATTGGGGGTGAGCAGTTCTTC. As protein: CASSPIGGEQFF.